Below, one T cell receptor (beta chain) is given with its context. Profiling relied on immunoSEQ multiplex PCR, and the TCRdb table lists in-frame clones only, not all of them. This table holds 55,000 to 80,000 clones, about 81% found once. The data are from a study of OX40 agonist ivuxolimab in advanced cancers. The CDR3 runs to 15 residues. Between the trimmed V and J ends, which lost 5 bases and 7 bases, there was a span of 17 bases. CDR1 is SGHVS, CDR2 FNYEAQ, per germline. V is TRBV7-6 and J is TRBJ2-2; D perhaps matches TRBD2 (5 bases). The receptor comes from an adult with an advanced solid tumor such as melanoma, head and neck, liver or kidney cancer. Material: CD4+ or CD8+ T cells sorted from blood, obtained in a trial of the OX40 agonist ivuxolimab. CDR3: CASSPLRTHSGELFF. The DNA of the CDR3 is TGTGCCAGCAGCCCGTTGAGGACTCACAGCGGGGAGCTGTTTTTT. Full variable domain (remainder filled in from reference TRBV7-6 and TRBJ2-2): GAGVSQSPRYKVTKRGQDVALRCDPISGHVSLYWYRQALGQGPEFLTYFNYEAQQDKSGLPNDRFSAERPEGSISTLTIQRTEQRDSAMYRCASSPLRTHSGELFFGEGSRLTVL.